This TCR beta chain was sequenced in a study of control samples from healthy donors and cancer patients. Clones were read by immunoSEQ multiplex PCR, and TCRdb kept only the in-frame ones, dropping some. Of more than 60,000 clones in the sample, around 90% were seen once. The receptor was isolated from a man aged 55 to 70 with colorectal cancer. What was sequenced was PBMCs.

Here the CDR3 reads CASSQASSVGYEQYF. The CDR3 DNA is TGTGCCAGCAGCCAAGCGAGTTCGGTTGGCTACGAGCAGTACTTC. This chain connects TRBV4-2 to TRBJ2-7; no clear D. The V and J ends lost 1 base and 3 bases respectively, with 13 bases between them. The V gene's germline CDR1 is LGHNA and CDR2 YNFKEQ. The CDR3 spans 15 residues.